The rows below give T cell receptor beta chains drawn from one sample of a study of T cells after posttransplantation cyclophosphamide. Repertoires were generated with immunoSEQ multiplex PCR, while TCRdb's copy carries only in-frame clones and drops some. The table lists about 37,000 clones, with no singletons. Sequencing was performed on PBMCs. The receptor source for this set is a man aged 30-40 years in good health and a related stem cell transplant donor. The CDR3 runs from the conserved cysteine through the conserved F or W. A D gene is named only where the DNA matches it firmly. A row's size may be missing; if present it is once, few, many or a size class.

j_call v_call clone_size d_call cdr3_nt cdr3_aa
TRBJ1-1 TRBV6-5 many NA TGTGCCAGCAGTTACCCTACAGGTAGAGAAGCTTTCTTT CASSYPTGREAFF
TRBJ2-1 TRBV4-3 many TRBD2 TGCGCCAGCAGCCAAGAAGACAGCGGGGGGCTCGATGAGCAGTTCTTC CASSQEDSGGLDEQFF
TRBJ2-3 TRBV11-3 many TRBD2 TGTGCCAGCAGCTTAGGGGCGGGGGGCCGCACAGATACGCAGTATTTT CASSLGAGGRTDTQYF
TRBJ2-7 TRBV6-5 NA TRBD1 TGTGCCAGCAGTTCCCTAGGGGGCGCAAAATACGAGCAGTACTTC CASSSLGGAKYEQYF
TRBJ2-3 TRBV19 many TRBD2 TGTGCCAGTAGCCCCGGGGGGGGGCGTTGGGATACGCAGTATTTT CASSPGGGRWDTQYF
TRBJ2-7 TRBV5-4 many TRBD1 TGTGCCAGCAGCTTGGGGACAGGGGGCGGTTCCTACGAGCAGTACTTC CASSLGTGGGSYEQYF
TRBJ2-7 TRBV4-3 many TRBD2 TGCGCCAGCAGCCAAGACCTAGCGGGGGGGATCCCCTACGAGCAGTACTTC CASSQDLAGGIPYEQYF
TRBJ2-7 TRBV6-5 many TRBD2 TGTGCCAGCAGTTACGGCGGGGGGCCCTCCTACGAGCAGTACTTC CASSYGGGPSYEQYF
TRBJ2-1 TRBV10-3 medium-sized NA TGTGCCATCAGCGGGGTATGGACCCAAAAGGGTGAGCAGTTCTTC CAISGVWTQKGEQFF
TRBJ2-3 TRBV7-3 few NA TGTGCCAGCAGCTTACAACAGGGCCCAGATACGCAGTATTTT CASSLQQGPDTQYF
TRBJ1-6 TRBV5-6 few TRBD1 TGTGCCAGCAGATATGGGACAGGTTATAATTCACCCCTCCACTTT CASRYGTGYNSPLHF
TRBJ1-5 TRBV6-1 NA NA TGTGCCAGCAGTGAAGATCACGGTGCCAATCAGCCCCAGCATTTT CASSEDHGANQPQHF
TRBJ2-7 TRBV4-1 NA NA TGCGCCAGCAGCCAAGCCACCGGGGGCAGGGGGTACGAGCAGTACTTC CASSQATGGRGYEQYF
TRBJ2-6 TRBV27 few NA TGTGCCAGCAGTTCAAACTTAGACAGGCCCAGCTCTGGGGCCAACGTCCTGACTTTC CASSSNLDRPSSGANVLTF
TRBJ2-6 TRBV5-6 many TRBD1 TGTGCCAGCAGCATCGACAGGGCAGGGGCCAACGTCCTGACTTTC CASSIDRAGANVLTF
TRBJ2-1 TRBV5-1 many NA TGCGCCAGCAGCTTGGTTGCGGGGAGCTCCTACAATGAGCAGTTCTTC CASSLVAGSSYNEQFF
TRBJ1-1 TRBV11-2 many NA TGTGCCAGCAGCTCCGTCACTGAAGCTTTCTTT CASSSVTEAFF
TRBJ1-1 TRBV12-3/TRBV12-4 many TRBD1 TGTGCCAGCAGTTTTACCCCGGGACAGGACACTGAAGCTTTCTTT CASSFTPGQDTEAFF
TRBJ2-7 TRBV6-5 many TRBD1 TGTGCCAGCAGTTATTTGGGACAGGGAGAATACGAGCAGTACTTC CASSYLGQGEYEQYF
TRBJ1-1 TRBV5-1 many TRBD1 TGCGCCAGCAGCTTGGCGATGCAGGGGGCGACCACTGAAGCTTTCTTT CASSLAMQGATTEAFF
TRBJ2-1 TRBV5-1 many NA TGCGCCAGCAGACCATTAGGGGGGGGGAATGAGCAGTTCTTC CASRPLGGGNEQFF
TRBJ2-1 TRBV4-1 many NA TGCGCCAGCAGCCCCGGGACAACCTACAATGAGCAGTTCTTC CASSPGTTYNEQFF
TRBJ2-3 TRBV4-2 many TRBD2 TGTGCCAGCAGCCAAGTTTTTTCCCACGGGGCTAGCGGGGGGTCGCTAGATACGCAGTATTTT CASSQVFSHGASGGSLDTQYF
TRBJ2-3 TRBV9 NA TRBD2 TGTGCCAGCAGCCTAGCGGGGTTGGACACAGATACGCAGTATTTT CASSLAGLDTDTQYF
TRBJ2-1 TRBV6-2/TRBV6-3 many TRBD2 TGTGCCAGCAGCCTGACTAGCGGGGGATCGGATGAGCAGTTCTTC CASSLTSGGSDEQFF
TRBJ2-5 TRBV5-1 few TRBD2 TGCGCCAGCAGCCCCACTCGGGGGGGGCGCGAGACCCAGTACTTC CASSPTRGGRETQYF
TRBJ2-1 TRBV2 many NA TGTGCCAGCAATACTAGGTCCTACAATGAGCAGTTCTTC CASNTRSYNEQFF
TRBJ2-7 TRBV28 many NA TGTGCCAGCAGTTTTAGGGGCGGGGTAGACTACGAGCAGTACTTC CASSFRGGVDYEQYF
TRBJ1-5 TRBV6-1 NA TRBD1 TGTGCCAGCAGTGAGGGACAGGGGGCCCAGCCCCAGCATTTT CASSEGQGAQPQHF
TRBJ2-3 TRBV18 NA TRBD1 TGTGCCAGCTCAAGTGCGGGACAGGGGTTCTCAGATACGCAGTATTTT CASSSAGQGFSDTQYF
TRBJ2-5 TRBV6-2/TRBV6-3 NA NA TGTGCCAGCAGCCGGGACTTCGGGGAGACCCAGTACTTC CASSRDFGETQYF
TRBJ1-3 TRBV7-8 many NA TGTGCCAGCAGCTCGACCAGGGGCTCTGGAAACACCATATATTTT CASSSTRGSGNTIYF
TRBJ2-2 TRBV6-5 few TRBD1 TGTGCCACCTCAGGGGGCGCATCCGGGGAGCTGTTTTTT CATSGGASGELFF
TRBJ2-3 TRBV11-1 few TRBD1 TGTGCCAGCAGCTTAGACGACAGGGGGCATGGAGATACGCAGTATTTT CASSLDDRGHGDTQYF
TRBJ2-7 TRBV6-6 many TRBD1 TGTGCCAGCAGCCCGCAGGGGGTTTACGAGCAGTACTTC CASSPQGVYEQYF
TRBJ1-4 TRBV5-1 many NA TGCGCCAGCAGCTTGCGCGGGGGGGACAATGAAAAACTGTTTTTT CASSLRGGDNEKLFF
TRBJ1-4 TRBV11-2 NA NA TGTGCCAGCAGCTCGGGACTTTTCGAGGGTGAAAAACTGTTTTTT CASSSGLFEGEKLFF